This T cell receptor beta chain originates from a study of neurological immune-mediated disorders. About the research overall: Secondary progressive cases numbered 3 among the roughly 34 multiple sclerosis patients, while the other 31 were relapsing-remitting. Study findings and constraints: Expansion of TCR clones was greatest in HTLV-1-associated myelopathy and smallest in multiple sclerosis, where it fell below that of healthy controls. Phylogenetic grouping put 18 of 34 multiple sclerosis patients' repertoires into one related-CDR3 cluster, a possible signature.

TCRdb recomputed calls from the 5' RACE reads with MiXCR, one row per CDR3 protein. This table has around 25,000 distinct CDR3 sequences, less than 2.5% appearing once. This clonotype was counted between two and nine times. The antigen remains unidentified. The CDR3 covers 15 residues. Germline values: CDR1 SGHRS, CDR2 YFSETQ. Trimming left V 3 bases short and J 0 bases short, with 10 bases between. This clonotype was sampled from a woman aged 45-65 years with multiple sclerosis. The source material was PBMCs. The genes are TRBV5-1 and TRBJ2-1, with no clear D. DNA of the CDR3: TGCGCCAGCAGCTCCGACGGCAGCTCCTACAATGAGCAGTTCTTC. It yields the protein CASSSDGSSYNEQFF.